This T cell receptor (beta chain) was recovered during a study of TIL therapy for anti-PD-1-resistant metastatic lung cancer. The libraries were made with immunoSEQ v3. Profiled with immunoSEQ multiplex PCR; TCRdb holds only in-frame clones, not every one. The table has under 55,000 clones, 79% seen once. Stated time point: pre-treatment sample, taken before nivolumab and TIL therapy. The TCR sequence derives from a woman aged 25-85 years with non-small cell lung cancer. Sequencing used blood, obtained at baseline.

The CDR3 here is CASSLRVVTEAFF. CDR3 in DNA: TGTGCCAGCAGTCTTCGGGTAGTCACTGAAGCTTTCTTT. The rearrangement links TRBV6-5 to TRBJ1-1; D is undetermined. V shed 5 bases and J shed 4 bases, with 11 bases lying between them. Germline CDR1 and CDR2: MNHEY and SVGAGI. CDR3 length: 13 residues.